The 13 T cell receptor beta chains below were found in one sample sequenced in a study of T-cell reconstitution after alpha-beta-depleted transplantation in children. Library preparation (for TCRbeta) was performed with unique molecular identifiers. TCRdb re-called the PCR reads with MiXCR, one entry per CDR3 protein. The sample shows around 130,000 distinct CDR3 sequences, around 9.8% of them seen only once. Source: PBMCs, mostly from graft donor cells, taken 180 days after TCRalphabeta/CD19-depleted stem cell transplant. The origin of the receptors is a girl in the first two years of life who had a stem cell transplant for combined immunodeficiency, so the T cells may come from the graft donor.

This clonotype was seen a few times. V and J are TRBV20-1 and TRBJ1-1, with no clear D. This CDR3 region has 12 residues. The V gene lost 3 bases and the J gene lost 1 base, with 6 bases spanning the gap. Per germline, CDR1 DFQATT and CDR2 SNEGSKA (reference sequence). This CDR3 reads CSASRTNTEAFF. CDR3 bases: TGCAGTGCTAGTCGTACGAACACTGAAGCTTTCTTT.

The V and J genes are TRBV4-3 and TRBJ2-1, with D perhaps TRBD1 (5 bases). V was pared by 1 base and J by 7 bases, with 17 bases between. The length of the CDR3 is 16 residues. The V gene's germline CDR1 is LGHNA and CDR2 YSLEER. CDR3 DNA sequence: TGCGCCAGCAGCCAAGTTGGGGCGTTGACCGGTAATGAGCAGTTCTTC. This sequence encodes CASSQVGALTGNEQFF.

There are many counts of this clonotype. The chain couples TRBV5-1 to TRBJ2-3; 7 nucleotides agree with TRBD2. The CDR3 consists of 16 residues. V shed 0 bases, J shed 4 bases, and the junction held 8 bases outside the gene matches. Germline CDR1 and CDR2: SGHRS and YFSETQ. This CDR3 is CASSLDGREPPDTQYF. DNA of the CDR3: TGCGCCAGCAGCTTGGACGGGCGGGAGCCCCCAGATACGCAGTATTTT.

In its sample, this clonotype was seen a few times. The V and J genes are TRBV20-1 and TRBJ1-3, with D possibly being TRBD1 (5 bases). The V gene lost 1 base and the J gene lost 4 bases, with 14 bases spanning the gap. Germline CDR1 and CDR2: DFQATT and SNEGSKA (reference sequence). This CDR3 comprises 15 residues. CDR3: CSARAPGTKGNTIYF. CDR3 in DNA: TGCAGTGCTAGAGCCCCCGGGACTAAGGGAAACACCATATATTTT.

This clonotype was detected only a few times. The rearrangement uses TRBV20-1 and TRBJ2-5, with D tentatively TRBD2 (5 bases). The length of the CDR3 is 13 residues. Trimming left V 4 bases short and J 1 base short, with 10 bases between. Germline V gives CDR1 DFQATT, CDR2 SNEGSKA (reference sequence). CDR3 protein: CSAKVAGQETQYF. As DNA, the CDR3 is TGCAGTGCTAAAGTGGCGGGCCAAGAGACCCAGTACTTC.

The chain combines TRBV19 with TRBJ2-7; TRBD1 agrees at 7 bases. Germline-derived CDR1 and CDR2 are LNHDA and SQIVND (reference sequence). This CDR3 contains 15 residues. The V gene end was trimmed by 3 bases and the J gene end by 2 bases; junction bases not matched to a gene: 7. The CDR3 loop reads CASSISGTVPYEQYF. The CDR3 nucleotides are TGTGCCAGTAGTATCTCCGGGACAGTCCCCTACGAGCAGTACTTC. Looking up the rest from reference TRBV19 and TRBJ2-7 gives the full variable domain: DGGITQSPKYLFRKEGQNVTLSCEQNLNHDAMYWYRQDPGQGLRLIYYSQIVNDFQKGDIAEGYSVSREKKESFPLTVTSAQKNPTAFYLCASSISGTVPYEQYFGPGTRLTVT.

With respect to this clonotype: A read error may account for a junction end that differs from germline. J is TRBJ2-7 and V is TRBV2; D uncertain. The CDR3 runs to 13 residues. The germline CDR1 and CDR2 sequences are SNHLY and FYNNEI. DNA for the CDR3: TGTACCAGCAGTTTAGCCGTATCCTACGAGCAGTACTTC. It translates to CTSSLAVSYEQYF.

The gene calls are TRBV12-3 or TRBV12-4 and TRBJ1-2; 8 positions agree with TRBD1. Trimming cost V 5 bases and J 1 base; bases outside gene matches: 6. There are 15 residues in the CDR3. The CDR3 sequence: CASSPGQGHNYGYTF. CDR3 DNA sequence: TGTGCCAGCAGTCCAGGACAGGGCCATAACTATGGCTACACCTTC.

The rearrangement uses TRBV20-1 and TRBJ2-7; 8 bases line up with TRBD2. CDR3 length equals 13 residues. CDR1 DFQATT and CDR2 SNEGSKA come from the germline V gene (reference sequence). The ends lost 5 bases at V and 1 base at J; junction bases unmatched: 4. This CDR3 is CSACGGLSYEQYF. The CDR3 nucleotides read TGCAGTGCTTGCGGGGGGCTTTCCTACGAGCAGTACTTC.

The chain carries TRBV4-2 and TRBJ2-7; the D gene is possibly TRBD1 (5 bases). CDR3 length equals 18 residues. Looked up from germline, CDR1 is LGHNA and CDR2 is YNFKEQ. V was shortened by 0 bases and J by 0 bases, with 18 bases between the two germline ends. The CDR3 reads CASSQESPEGDSSYEQYF. The CDR3 DNA reads TGTGCCAGCAGCCAAGAATCGCCGGAAGGGGATAGCTCCTACGAGCAGTACTTC.

This clonotype was recorded a few times. The V gene is TRBV20-1, the J gene TRBJ2-2; maybe TRBD1 (7 bases). The CDR3 consists of 15 residues. The germline gives CDR1 DFQATT, CDR2 SNEGSKA (reference sequence). The ends were cut back, 3 bases at V and 0 bases at J, with 11 bases in the middle. The CDR3 sequence: CSARGGQPNTGELFF. CDR3 DNA: TGCAGTGCTAGGGGGGGACAGCCGAACACCGGGGAGCTGTTTTTT.

This clonotype has just a few counts. This chain uses TRBV4-2 with TRBJ2-7; perhaps TRBD1 as D (5 bases). The CDR3 is made up of 13 amino acids. Trimming took off 0 bases at V and 6 bases at J, with 9 bases between the two ends. The germline V gene has CDR1 LGHNA and CDR2 YNFKEQ. The CDR3 sequence: CASSQDRGIEQYF. Written as DNA, the CDR3 is TGTGCCAGCAGCCAAGATAGGGGTATCGAGCAGTACTTC.

The chain links TRBV29-1 to TRBJ1-2; perhaps TRBD1 as D (5 bases). Germline lookup yields CDR1 SQVTM and CDR2 ANQGSEA. The CDR3 length is 13 residues. V was cut by 4 bases and J by 2 bases, with 11 bases left in between. CDR3 nucleotide sequence: TGCAGCGTTGGACAGCCGGCGAACTATGGCTACACCTTC. Translating gives CSVGQPANYGYTF.